The 26 T cell receptor beta chains below all came from one sample that was sequenced in a study of immune evolution from preneoplasia to lung adenocarcinoma. Only in-frame clones appear in the TCRdb table, and some are missing; sequencing was by immunoSEQ multiplex PCR. Of tens of thousands of clones listed, less than 80% were seen once; the top ten hold around 5.1%. The sample comprised FFPE invasive lung adenocarcinoma tissue. Receptor source: a person between 60 and 70 years old with lung adenocarcinoma.

This clone showed up just once. This sequence may be a read error, since a much larger clone differs from it by one base. The gene calls are TRBV7-2 and TRBJ2-3, with TRBD2 matching 14 bases. This CDR3 has 16 amino acids. Germline values: CDR1 SGHTA, CDR2 FQGNSA. V lost 1 base to trimming and J lost 3 bases; unmatched junction nucleotides: 0. CDR3 sequence: CASSLGTSGRTDTQYF. For the CDR3, the DNA is TGTGCCAGCAGCTTAGGGACTAGCGGGAGGACAGATACGCAGTATTTT.

This chain joins TRBV6-1 and TRBJ1-5; possible D gene TRBD1, 6 bases. V dropped 0 bases and J dropped 6 bases, with 15 bases sitting between them. Germline V gene lookup returns CDR1 MNHNS and CDR2 SASEGT. This CDR3 region has 16 residues. CDR3: CASSEAAGVSSQPQHF. Here the CDR3 DNA reads TGTGCCAGCAGTGAAGCGGCAGGGGTGTCTAGTCAGCCCCAGCATTTT.

This chain connects TRBV18 to TRBJ2-5; D remains ambiguous. CDR3 length equals 13 residues. CDR1 is KGHSH, CDR2 LQKENI, per germline. Trimming stripped 3 bases from V and 2 bases from J, with 7 bases between. CDR3 residues: CASSPREQETQYF. CDR3 DNA sequence: TGTGCCAGCTCACCGCGTGAACAAGAGACCCAGTACTTC.

The chain links TRBV28 to TRBJ2-7, with 10 bases matching TRBD2. Germline trimming cut 5 bases from V and 1 base from J; bases unmatched to any gene: 5. This CDR3 is built from 15 residues. The germline gives CDR1 MDHEN, CDR2 SYDVKM. Written as DNA, the CDR3 is TGTGCCAGCAGTCCCTCGACTAGCGGGTCCTACGAGCAGTACTTC. It encodes CASSPSTSGSYEQYF.

V usage is TRBV11-2 and J usage is TRBJ2-7; D remains unclear. This CDR3 region has 14 residues. Germline lookup yields CDR1 SGHAT and CDR2 FQNNGV. V was clipped by 0 bases and J by 2 bases, with 8 bases between them. The chain's CDR3 is CASSLDTVAYEQYF. Written as DNA, the CDR3 is TGTGCCAGCAGCTTAGATACAGTGGCCTACGAGCAGTACTTC.

The V call is TRBV28, the J call TRBJ2-6, with unresolved D. CDR1 and CDR2 (germline): MDHEN, SYDVKM. CDR3 size: 13 residues. Trimming shortened V by 7 bases and J by 1 base, and 5 bases separated the two germline ends. The CDR3 loop is CASMESGANVLTF. The CDR3 DNA is TGTGCCAGCATGGAATCTGGGGCCAACGTCCTGACTTTC.

The V call is TRBV12-5, the J call TRBJ2-3; a possible D gene is TRBD2 (5 bases). Trimming took 8 bases from V and 6 from J, leaving 12 bases between them. The CDR3 contains 12 residues. Germline lookup yields CDR1 LGHNT and CDR2 FRNRAP. CDR3 sequence reads: CASKGDSDTQYF. The CDR3 bases are TGTGCTAGTAAGGGAGATTCGGATACGCAGTATTTT.

The J gene is TRBJ2-4, the V gene TRBV6-6; 8 nucleotides match TRBD1. CDR3 size: 13 residues. J lost 8 bases, V lost 5 bases, and 5 bases had no gene match. Germline V CDR1 and CDR2: MNHNY, SVGAGI (reference sequence). Here the CDR3 reads CASSIDRGDIQYF. The CDR3 DNA follows: TGTGCCAGCAGTATCGACAGGGGCGACATTCAGTACTTC.

This chain uses TRBV7-8 with TRBJ2-5; TRBD1 or TRBD2 may be the D gene (5 bases each). Germline CDR1 SGHVS, CDR2 FQNEAQ. This CDR3 contains 16 residues. The ends were cut back, 6 bases at V and 4 bases at J, with 21 bases in the middle. DNA of the CDR3: TGTGCCAGCAGATCATTCGTGGGGACCCACGCAGAGACCCAGTACTTC. Translated: CASRSFVGTHAETQYF. Together with reference TRBV7-8 and TRBJ2-5, the CDR3 gives the full variable domain: GAGVSQSPRYKVAKRGQDVALRCDPISGHVSLFWYQQALGQGPEFLTYFQNEAQLDKSGLPSDRFFAERPEGSVSTLKIQRTQQEDSAVYLCASRSFVGTHAETQYFGPGTRLLVL.

V gene TRBV2 combines with J gene TRBJ2-7, with D hard to call. This CDR3 spans 12 amino acids. Trimming shortened V by 6 bases and J by 0 bases, and 6 bases separated the two germline ends. CDR1 SNHLY and CDR2 FYNNEI come from the germline V gene. The CDR3 loop reads CASRFDSYEQYF. DNA of the CDR3: TGTGCCAGCAGATTTGACTCCTACGAGCAGTACTTC.

V and J are TRBV19 and TRBJ1-3; no clear D gene. Trimming pared 6 bases from V and 1 base from J, leaving 13 bases between. CDR3 size: 15 residues. The germline CDR1 and CDR2 sequences are LNHDA and SQIVND (reference sequence). The CDR3 spells CASSASGWSGNTIYF. In DNA form, the CDR3 reads TGTGCCAGTAGCGCATCTGGATGGTCTGGAAACACCATATATTTT.

The rearrangement joins TRBV4-1 to TRBJ1-1; D not certain. V lost 1 base, J lost 3 bases, and 18 bases lay in between. The CDR3 has 17 residues. CDR1 and CDR2 (germline): MGHRA, YSYEKL. The CDR3 region has the DNA TGCGCCAGCAGCCAAGGCGCTTTTCAAAATAAGGACACTGAAGCTTTCTTT. Translating it yields CASSQGAFQNKDTEAFF.

In its sample, this clone ranks as medium-sized (0.01 to 0.1%). The J gene is TRBJ2-5, the V gene TRBV5-6, with 13 bases identical to TRBD2. CDR3 length: 16 amino acids. Unmatched junction bases numbered 2, after V lost 0 bases and J lost 3 bases. Germline CDR1 and CDR2: SGHDT and YYEEEE. CDR3 in amino acids: CASSLGGLAGEETQYF. The DNA for the CDR3 is TGTGCCAGCAGCTTGGGAGGACTAGCGGGAGAAGAGACCCAGTACTTC.

The chain is built from TRBV5-1 and TRBJ2-2, with a weak D call TRBD1 (6 bases). The germline gives CDR1 SGHRS, CDR2 YFSETQ. The CDR3 totals 15 residues. Trimming stripped 4 bases from V and 5 bases from J, with 15 bases between. The DNA for the CDR3 is TGCGCCAGCAGCCCCGAGGCAGGGGTAACCGGGGAGCTGTTTTTT. This translates into CASSPEAGVTGELFF. The full variable domain, with the rest looked up from reference TRBV5-1 and TRBJ2-2, is KAGVTQTPRYLIKTRGQQVTLSCSPISGHRSVSWYQQTPGQGLQFLFEYFSETQRNKGNFPGRFSGRQFSNSRSEMNVSTLELGDSALYLCASSPEAGVTGELFFGEGSRLTVL.

Concerning this clone itself: With only one base between it and a far larger clone, this is likely a read error. This specimen includes other DNA sequences encoding the same CDR3. The V and J genes are TRBV27 and TRBJ1-5; D is perhaps TRBD1 (5 bases). V was shortened by 6 bases and J by 4 bases, with 7 bases between the two germline ends. Germline CDR1 and CDR2: MNHEY and SMNVEV (reference sequence). The length of the CDR3 is 12 residues. Here the CDR3 DNA reads TGTGCCAGCAGGGAGGGGAATCAGCCCCAGCATTTT. This translates into CASREGNQPQHF.

The V and J genes are TRBV11-3 and TRBJ2-1, with TRBD2 identical over 7 bases. Germline V gene data show CDR1 as SGHNT and CDR2 as YENEEA. This CDR3 spans 13 amino acids. V lost 5 bases, J lost 13 bases, and 11 bases stayed unmatched. The CDR3 DNA follows: TGTGCCAGCAGCCCAGCAGGACTAGTCGAACAGTTCTTC. Encoded protein: CASSPAGLVEQFF.

The chain uses TRBV18 and TRBJ2-3; 12 bases agree with TRBD2. This CDR3 has 16 residues. V gave up 1 base and J gave up 4 bases; unmatched junction bases: 3. The V gene's germline CDR1 is KGHSH and CDR2 LQKENI. CDR3 residues: CASSPRLAGASDTQYF. The CDR3 DNA reads as TGTGCCAGCTCACCACGACTAGCGGGAGCCTCAGATACGCAGTATTTT.

The chain couples TRBV28 to TRBJ1-2, with D maybe TRBD1 (6 bases). Germline V lookup: CDR1 MDHEN, CDR2 SYDVKM. This CDR3 region has 17 residues. Trimming left V 5 bases short and J 8 bases short, with 27 bases between. The CDR3 DNA follows: TGTGCCAGCAGTCTCCCTCGGGACACCCGGAGTCATCGAGGCTACACCTTC. Its protein is CASSLPRDTRSHRGYTF.

This clone showed up just once. The CDR3 protein is CAWSVRGRQGGKGYTF. The CDR3 coding sequence is TGTGCCTGGAGTGTACGGGGAAGACAGGGAGGGAAGGGCTACACCTTC. The rearrangement uses TRBV30 and TRBJ1-2, with 7 nucleotides matching TRBD1. This CDR3 comprises 16 residues. The germline V gene encodes CDR1 GTSNPN and CDR2 SVGIG (reference sequence). Trimming took 0 bases from V and 8 from J; bases not matched to a gene: 15.

The CDR3 DNA is TGCGCCAGCAGTTACGGGACAGGGGTAGGGAATGAGCAGTTCTTC. Protein product: CASSYGTGVGNEQFF. This chain uses TRBV5-1 with TRBJ2-1, with 10 positions matching TRBD1. Trimming cost V 5 bases and J 7 bases; bases outside gene matches: 9. This CDR3 contains 15 residues. Germline loops: CDR1 SGHRS, CDR2 YFSETQ.

This clone was seen just once. This sequence joins TRBV7-8 and TRBJ2-3; D remains ambiguous. There are 14 residues in the CDR3. The germline CDR1 and CDR2 sequences are SGHVS and FQNEAQ. The V end was cut by 3 bases, the J end by 0 bases, with 7 bases between. CDR3 in amino acids: CASSFTVSTDTQYF. For the CDR3, the DNA is TGTGCCAGCAGCTTTACGGTTAGCACAGATACGCAGTATTTT.

The chain joins TRBV11-2 to TRBJ2-4; D remains unclear. Germline CDR1 is SGHAT and CDR2 is FQNNGV. CDR3 size: 17 residues. Trimming shortened V by 0 bases and J by 1 base, and 13 bases separated the two germline ends. The DNA for the CDR3 is TGTGCCAGCAGCTTAGATCTTCGGCGTTACGCCAAAAACATTCAGTACTTC. Translated: CASSLDLRRYAKNIQYF.

This chain connects TRBV6-5 to TRBJ2-1; D is perhaps TRBD2 (5 bases). The CDR3 contains 14 residues. Looked up from germline, CDR1 is MNHEY and CDR2 is SVGAGI. Trimming cost V 2 bases and J 5 bases, with 10 bases left between them. The CDR3 DNA reads TGTGCCAGCAGTTACCTCCTAGCAGACAATGAGCAGTTCTTC. Its translation is CASSYLLADNEQFF.

This rearrangement joins TRBV15 to TRBJ2-1; D call uncertain. There are 12 residues in the CDR3. From germline, CDR1 is LNHNV and CDR2 YYDKDF (reference sequence). Trimming pared 0 bases from V and 9 bases from J, leaving 6 bases between. In nucleotides, the CDR3 is TGTGCCACCAGCAGAGATCTGGGTGAGCAGTTCTTC. Encoded protein: CATSRDLGEQFF.

The chain has TRBV28 and TRBJ1-2; TRBD1 might be the D (6 bases). There are 15 residues in the CDR3. Trimming left V 6 bases short and J 4 bases short, with 18 bases between. Germline V gene sequence: CDR1 MDHEN, CDR2 SYDVKM. This CDR3 reads CASRSSTGQIYGYTF. CDR3 in DNA: TGTGCCAGCAGATCCTCGACAGGCCAAATCTATGGCTACACCTTC.

The chain employs TRBV19 and TRBJ2-6; tentatively, D is TRBD1 (6 bases). The CDR3 contains 16 residues. V was clipped by 8 bases and J by 1 base, with 15 bases between them. The V gene's germline CDR1 is LNHDA and CDR2 SQIVND (reference sequence). CDR3 protein: CASGDKIRSGANVLTF. The CDR3 DNA is TGTGCCAGTGGGGACAAGATAAGGTCTGGGGCCAACGTCCTGACTTTC.